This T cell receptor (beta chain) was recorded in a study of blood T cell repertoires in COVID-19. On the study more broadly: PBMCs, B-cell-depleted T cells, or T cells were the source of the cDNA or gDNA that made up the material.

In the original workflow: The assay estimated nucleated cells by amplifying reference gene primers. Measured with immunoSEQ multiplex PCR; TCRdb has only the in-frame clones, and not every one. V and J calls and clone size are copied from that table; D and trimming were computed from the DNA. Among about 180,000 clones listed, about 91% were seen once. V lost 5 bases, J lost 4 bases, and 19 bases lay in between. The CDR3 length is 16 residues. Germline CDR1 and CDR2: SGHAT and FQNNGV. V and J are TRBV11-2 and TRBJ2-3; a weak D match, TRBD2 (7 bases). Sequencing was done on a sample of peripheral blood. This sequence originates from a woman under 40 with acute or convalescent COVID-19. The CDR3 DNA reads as TGTGCCAGCAGCCCTGGGAGGGGGATGGGAGCAGATACGCAGTATTTT. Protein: CASSPGRGMGADTQYF.